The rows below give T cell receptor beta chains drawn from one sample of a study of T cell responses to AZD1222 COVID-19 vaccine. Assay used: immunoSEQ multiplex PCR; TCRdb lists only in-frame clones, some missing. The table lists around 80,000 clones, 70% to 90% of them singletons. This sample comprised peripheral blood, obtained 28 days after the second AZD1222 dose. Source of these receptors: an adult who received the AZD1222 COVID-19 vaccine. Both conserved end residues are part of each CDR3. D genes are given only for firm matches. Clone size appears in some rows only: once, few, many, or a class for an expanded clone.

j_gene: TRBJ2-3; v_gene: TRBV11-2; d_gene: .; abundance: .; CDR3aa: CASSTYHTDTQYF; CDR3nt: TGTGCCAGCAGCACCTACCACACAGATACGCAGTATTTT
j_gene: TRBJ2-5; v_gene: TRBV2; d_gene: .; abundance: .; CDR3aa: CASRGSAQETQYF; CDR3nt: TGTGCCAGCAGGGGATCAGCGCAAGAGACCCAGTACTTC
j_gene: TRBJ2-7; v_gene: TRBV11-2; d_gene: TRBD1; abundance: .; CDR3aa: CASSLNRGLAYEQYF; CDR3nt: TGTGCCAGCAGCTTGAACAGGGGATTAGCCTACGAGCAGTACTTC
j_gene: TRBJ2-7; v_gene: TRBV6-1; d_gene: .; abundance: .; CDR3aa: CASSEANRASYEQYF; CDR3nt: TGTGCCAGCAGTGAAGCTAACAGGGCCTCCTACGAGCAGTACTTC
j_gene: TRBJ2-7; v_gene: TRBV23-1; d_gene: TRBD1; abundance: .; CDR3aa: CASSPGQSYEQYF; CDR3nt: TGCGCCAGCAGTCCGGGACAGTCCTACGAGCAGTACTTC
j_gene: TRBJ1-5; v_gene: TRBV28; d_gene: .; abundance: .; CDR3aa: CASSLEGGGNQPQHF; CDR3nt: TGTGCCAGCAGTTTAGAGGGTGGCGGCAATCAGCCCCAGCATTTT
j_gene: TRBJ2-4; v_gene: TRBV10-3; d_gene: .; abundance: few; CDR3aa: CAISSGLLAKNIQYF; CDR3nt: TGTGCCATCAGTTCAGGACTCCTAGCCAAAAACATTCAGTACTTC
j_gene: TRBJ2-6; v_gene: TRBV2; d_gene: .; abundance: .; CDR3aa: CASSLTGLKSSGANVLTF; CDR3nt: TGTGCCAGCTCCCTAACAGGGTTGAAATCCTCTGGGGCCAACGTCCTGACTTTC
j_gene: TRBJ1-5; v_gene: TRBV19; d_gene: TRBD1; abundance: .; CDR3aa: CASSTDRESQPQHF; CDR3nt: TGTGCCAGTAGTACCGACAGGGAGAGTCAGCCCCAGCATTTT
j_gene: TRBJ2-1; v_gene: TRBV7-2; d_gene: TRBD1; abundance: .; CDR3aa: CASSSLGQGIYNEQFF; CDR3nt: TGTGCCAGCAGCTCCCTTGGACAGGGAATATACAATGAGCAGTTCTTC
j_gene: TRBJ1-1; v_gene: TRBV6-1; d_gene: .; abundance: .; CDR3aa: CASSEVRETEAFF; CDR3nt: TGTGCCAGCAGTGAAGTACGGGAAACTGAAGCTTTCTTT
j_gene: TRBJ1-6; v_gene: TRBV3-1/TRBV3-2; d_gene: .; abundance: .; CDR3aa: CASSQGRGGFSPLHF; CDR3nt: TGTGCCAGCAGCCAAGGGAGGGGGGGCTTTTCACCCCTCCACTTT
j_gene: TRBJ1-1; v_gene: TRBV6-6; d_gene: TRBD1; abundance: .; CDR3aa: CASSMDREAFF; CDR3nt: TGTGCCAGCAGTATGGACAGGGAGGCTTTCTTT
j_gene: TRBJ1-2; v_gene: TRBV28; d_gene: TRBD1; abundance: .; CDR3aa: CAGQGTLGGSGYTF; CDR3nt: TGTGCCGGACAGGGAACTCTAGGGGGAAGTGGCTACACCTTC
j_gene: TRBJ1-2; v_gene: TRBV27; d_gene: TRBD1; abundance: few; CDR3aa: CASSFSRDRGNRYGYTF; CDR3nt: TGTGCCAGCAGTTTCTCCAGGGACAGGGGGAATAGGTATGGCTACACCTTC
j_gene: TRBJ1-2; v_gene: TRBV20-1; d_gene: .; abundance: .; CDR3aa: CSAREDGYTF; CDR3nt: TGCAGTGCTAGAGAGGATGGCTACACCTTC
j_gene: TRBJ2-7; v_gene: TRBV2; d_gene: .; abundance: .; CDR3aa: CASSEYGYEQYF; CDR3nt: TGTGCCAGCAGTGAGTACGGATACGAGCAGTACTTC
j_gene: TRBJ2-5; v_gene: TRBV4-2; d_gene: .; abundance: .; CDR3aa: CASSQGDRGLAGGSFQETQYF; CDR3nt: TGTGCCAGCAGCCAAGGGGACAGGGGTTTAGCGGGGGGATCGTTCCAAGAGACCCAGTACTTC
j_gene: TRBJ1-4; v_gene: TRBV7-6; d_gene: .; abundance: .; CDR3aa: CASSLQSTGPDEKLFF; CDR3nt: TGTGCCAGCAGCTTACAGAGCACAGGCCCCGATGAAAAACTGTTTTTT
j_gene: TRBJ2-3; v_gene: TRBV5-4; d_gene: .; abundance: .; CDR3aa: CASSLRTPHTQYF; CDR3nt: TGTGCCAGCAGCTTGAGGACCCCGCATACGCAGTATTTT
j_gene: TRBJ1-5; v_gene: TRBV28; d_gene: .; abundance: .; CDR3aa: CASSLGGAIQPQHF; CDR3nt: TGTGCCAGCAGTTTGGGGGGCGCAATTCAGCCCCAGCATTTT
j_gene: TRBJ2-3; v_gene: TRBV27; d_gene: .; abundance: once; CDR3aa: CANYSSRTDTQYF; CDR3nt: TGTGCCAACTACTCGAGCCGCACAGATACGCAGTATTTT
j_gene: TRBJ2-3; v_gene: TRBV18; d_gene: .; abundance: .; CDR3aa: CATQRATDTQYF; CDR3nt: TGTGCCACCCAGAGGGCCACAGATACGCAGTATTTT
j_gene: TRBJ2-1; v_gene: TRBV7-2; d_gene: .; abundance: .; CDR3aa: CASSLAKTGRVGNEQFF; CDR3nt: TGTGCCAGCAGCTTAGCAAAAACAGGTCGCGTAGGCAATGAGCAGTTCTTC
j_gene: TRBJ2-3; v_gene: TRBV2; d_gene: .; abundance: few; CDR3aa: CASHIATDTQYF; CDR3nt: TGTGCCAGCCATATCGCCACAGATACGCAGTATTTT
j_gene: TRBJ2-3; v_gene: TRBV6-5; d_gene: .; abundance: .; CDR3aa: CASSQFGDTQYF; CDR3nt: TGTGCCAGCAGCCAGTTCGGGGATACGCAGTATTTT
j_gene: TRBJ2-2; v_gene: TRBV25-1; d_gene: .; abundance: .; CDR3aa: CATALTGELFF; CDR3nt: TGTGCCACCGCGCTGACCGGGGAGCTGTTTTTT
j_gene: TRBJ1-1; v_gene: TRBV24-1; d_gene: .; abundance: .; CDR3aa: CATSDWRAGNTEAFF; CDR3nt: TGTGCCACCAGTGATTGGAGAGCAGGGAACACTGAAGCTTTCTTT
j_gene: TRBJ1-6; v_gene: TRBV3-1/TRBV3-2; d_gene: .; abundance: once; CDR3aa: CASSQVGNSPLHF; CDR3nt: TGTGCCAGCAGCCAAGTGGGGAATTCACCCCTCCACTTT
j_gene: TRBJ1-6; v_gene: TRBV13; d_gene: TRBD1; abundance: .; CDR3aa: CASSPRDRVRNSPLHF; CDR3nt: TGTGCCAGCAGCCCCCGCGACAGGGTACGGAATTCACCCCTCCACTTT
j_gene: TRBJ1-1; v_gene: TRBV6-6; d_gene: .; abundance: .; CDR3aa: CASSYVKRQNTEAFF; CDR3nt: TGTGCCAGCAGTTACGTAAAGAGACAGAACACTGAAGCTTTCTTT
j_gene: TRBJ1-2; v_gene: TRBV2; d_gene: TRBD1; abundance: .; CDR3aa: CASRPDRVEGYTF; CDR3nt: TGTGCCAGCAGACCCGACAGGGTGGAGGGCTACACCTTC
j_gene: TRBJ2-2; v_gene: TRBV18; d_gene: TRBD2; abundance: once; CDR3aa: CASSPTSGGAAGELFF; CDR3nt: TGTGCCAGCTCACCGACTAGCGGGGGGGCCGCCGGGGAGCTGTTTTTT
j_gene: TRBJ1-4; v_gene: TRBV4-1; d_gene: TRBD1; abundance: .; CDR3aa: CASSQGQGVMVGDEKLFF; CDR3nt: TGCGCCAGCAGCCAAGGCCAGGGGGTGATGGTGGGCGATGAAAAACTGTTTTTT
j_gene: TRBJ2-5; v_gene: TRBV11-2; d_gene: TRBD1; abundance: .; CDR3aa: CASSLGTGTRETQYF; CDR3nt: TGTGCCAGCAGCTTAGGGACAGGGACCAGAGAGACCCAGTACTTC
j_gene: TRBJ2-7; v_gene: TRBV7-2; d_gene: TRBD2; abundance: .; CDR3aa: CASSYWGGSYEQYF; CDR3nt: TGTGCCAGCAGCTATTGGGGGGGGTCCTACGAGCAGTACTTC
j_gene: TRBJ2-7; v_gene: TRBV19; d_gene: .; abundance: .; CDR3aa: CASSSGNSYEQYF; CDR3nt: TGTGCCAGTAGCTCCGGGAACTCCTACGAGCAGTACTTC
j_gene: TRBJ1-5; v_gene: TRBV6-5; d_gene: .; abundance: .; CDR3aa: CASSYSSVSNQPQHF; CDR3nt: TGTGCCAGCAGTTACTCGTCCGTTAGCAATCAGCCCCAGCATTTT
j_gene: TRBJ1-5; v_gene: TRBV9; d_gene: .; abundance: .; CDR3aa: CASSVGYSNQPQHF; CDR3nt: TGTGCCAGCAGCGTAGGATACAGCAATCAGCCCCAGCATTTT
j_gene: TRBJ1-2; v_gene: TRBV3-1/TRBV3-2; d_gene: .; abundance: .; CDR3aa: CASSQDALPNYGYTF; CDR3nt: TGTGCCAGCAGCCAAGATGCACTACCAAACTATGGCTACACCTTC
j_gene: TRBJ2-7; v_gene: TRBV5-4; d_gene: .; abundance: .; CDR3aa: CASSRQEGRLREQYF; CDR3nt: TGTGCCAGCAGCCGCCAGGAAGGGCGTTTGAGGGAGCAGTACTTC
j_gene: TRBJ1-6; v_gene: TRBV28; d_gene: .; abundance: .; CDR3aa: CASSAGFSPLHF; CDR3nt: TGTGCCAGCAGCGCAGGGTTCTCACCCCTCCACTTT
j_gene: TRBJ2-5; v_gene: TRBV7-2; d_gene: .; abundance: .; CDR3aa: CASSPGTQETQYF; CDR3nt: TGTGCCAGCAGCCCTGGGACTCAAGAGACCCAGTACTTC
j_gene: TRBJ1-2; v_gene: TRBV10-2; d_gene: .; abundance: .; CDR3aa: CASSETMDSRLYGYTF; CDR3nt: TGCGCCAGCAGTGAAACCATGGACAGCCGCCTATATGGCTACACCTTC
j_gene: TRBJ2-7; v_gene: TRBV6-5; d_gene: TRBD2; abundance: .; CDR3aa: CASRGLAGGEYEQYF; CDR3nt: TGTGCCAGCAGAGGACTAGCGGGGGGTGAATACGAGCAGTACTTC
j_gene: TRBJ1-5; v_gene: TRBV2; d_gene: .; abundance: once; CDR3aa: CASSDLQGGSNQPQHF; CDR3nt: TGTGCCAGCAGTGATTTACAGGGAGGCAGCAATCAGCCCCAGCATTTT
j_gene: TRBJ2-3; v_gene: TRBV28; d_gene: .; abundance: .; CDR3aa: CASRGGYGTDTQYF; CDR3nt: TGTGCCAGCAGGGGGGGATATGGCACAGATACGCAGTATTTT
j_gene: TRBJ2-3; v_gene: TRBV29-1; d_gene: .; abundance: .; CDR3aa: CSVEEGGTDTQYF; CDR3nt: TGCAGCGTTGAGGAGGGGGGCACAGATACGCAGTATTTT
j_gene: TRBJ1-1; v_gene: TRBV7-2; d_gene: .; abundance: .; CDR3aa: CASSLGATEAFF; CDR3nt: TGTGCCAGCAGCTTAGGGGCGACTGAAGCTTTCTTT
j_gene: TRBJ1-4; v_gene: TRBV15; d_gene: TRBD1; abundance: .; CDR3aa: CATSRPTGGGEKLFF; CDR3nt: TGTGCCACCAGCCGGCCGACAGGGGGCGGTGAAAAACTGTTTTTT